This TCR beta chain is from a study of cytotoxic CD8 clonotypes in ibrutinib-treated CLL. CDR1 MNHEY and CDR2 SMNVEV come from the germline V gene (reference sequence). This CDR3 has 14 residues. Germline trimming cut 6 bases from V and 4 bases from J; bases unmatched to any gene: 5. Measured with immunoSEQ multiplex PCR; TCRdb has only the in-frame clones, and not every one. The table lists 300,000 to 400,000 clones, 67% of them singletons, with about 6.7% in the top ten. The sequence derives from a human donor with chronic lymphocytic leukemia. The chain has TRBV27 and TRBJ2-1; 8 bases are shared with TRBD2. Source: PBMCs, taken after 36 months of ibrutinib treatment. Here the CDR3 reads CASRGGLVYNEQFF. The CDR3 bases are TGTGCCAGCAGAGGGGGACTAGTGTACAATGAGCAGTTCTTC.